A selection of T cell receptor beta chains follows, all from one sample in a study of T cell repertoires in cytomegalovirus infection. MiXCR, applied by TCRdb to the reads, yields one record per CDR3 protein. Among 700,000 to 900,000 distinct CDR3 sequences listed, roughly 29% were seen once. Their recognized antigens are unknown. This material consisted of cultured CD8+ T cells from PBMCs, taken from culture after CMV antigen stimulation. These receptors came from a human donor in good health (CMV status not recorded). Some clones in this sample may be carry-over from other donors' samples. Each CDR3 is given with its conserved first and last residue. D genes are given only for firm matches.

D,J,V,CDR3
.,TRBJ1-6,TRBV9,CASSGADNYQSSYNSPLHF
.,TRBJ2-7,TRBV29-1,CSVEVHSYEQYF
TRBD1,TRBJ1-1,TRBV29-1,CSVGPGQVRTEAFF
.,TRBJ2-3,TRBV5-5,CASSDVGTDTQYF
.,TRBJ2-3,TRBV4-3,CASSQHGPEDTQYF
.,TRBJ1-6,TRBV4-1,CASSQADQSNSPLHF
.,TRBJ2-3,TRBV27,CASSPSIQGTWTDTQYF
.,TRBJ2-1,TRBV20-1,CSAIRRDYNEQFF
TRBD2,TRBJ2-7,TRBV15,CATSRAPGGSYEQYF
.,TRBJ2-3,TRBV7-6,CASSRTGPEDTQYF
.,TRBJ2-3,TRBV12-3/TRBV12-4,CASSFAPGRAMTETQYF
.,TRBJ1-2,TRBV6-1,CASSSRPGDIYGYTF
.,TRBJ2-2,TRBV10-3,CAIGEAGELFF
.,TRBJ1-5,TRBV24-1,CATSDIGVNQPQHF
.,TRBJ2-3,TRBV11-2,CASSYRDFSNTDTQYF
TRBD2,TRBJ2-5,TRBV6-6,CASSYTNVAGGPWGETQYF
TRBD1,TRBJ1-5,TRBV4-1,CASSQVIGTAHSNQPQHF
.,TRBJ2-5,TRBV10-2,CASRPDSMAETQYF
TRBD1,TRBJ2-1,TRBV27,CASRRGLYNEQFF
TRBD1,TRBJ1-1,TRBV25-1,CASTKQGWPEAFF
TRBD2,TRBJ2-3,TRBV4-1,CASSQVLAGVTDTQYF
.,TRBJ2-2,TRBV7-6,CASSLEMTGELFF
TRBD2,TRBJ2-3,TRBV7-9,CASSSTSGGTMFMDTQYF
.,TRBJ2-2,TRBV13,CASTLDPTGELFF
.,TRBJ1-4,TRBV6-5,CASSYSESQGTNEKLFF
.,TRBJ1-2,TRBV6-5,CASSYSNVGVIYGYTF
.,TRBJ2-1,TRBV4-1,CASSQEIGMDEQFF
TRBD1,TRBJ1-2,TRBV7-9,CASSPPSPGTGTTNYGYTF
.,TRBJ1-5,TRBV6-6,CASSYSLVDQNNQPQHF